This record covers a single T cell receptor beta chain. Produced via immunoSEQ multiplex PCR; TCRdb's table is partial and in-frame only. The sample has some 200,000 clones, roughly 80% seen once. This entry is derived from a study of blood T cell repertoires in COVID-19. V lost 3 bases, J lost 9 bases, and 7 bases stayed unmatched. CDR3 size: 13 residues. The receptor was isolated from a woman of 80 years or more with acute or convalescent COVID-19. The rearrangement joins TRBV12-3 or TRBV12-4 to TRBJ1-1; 7 nucleotides line up with TRBD1. Sequenced: peripheral blood. The CDR3 bases are TGTGCCAGCAGTTTTCTGGGACAGACGAAAGCTTTCTTT. Its protein product is CASSFLGQTKAFF.